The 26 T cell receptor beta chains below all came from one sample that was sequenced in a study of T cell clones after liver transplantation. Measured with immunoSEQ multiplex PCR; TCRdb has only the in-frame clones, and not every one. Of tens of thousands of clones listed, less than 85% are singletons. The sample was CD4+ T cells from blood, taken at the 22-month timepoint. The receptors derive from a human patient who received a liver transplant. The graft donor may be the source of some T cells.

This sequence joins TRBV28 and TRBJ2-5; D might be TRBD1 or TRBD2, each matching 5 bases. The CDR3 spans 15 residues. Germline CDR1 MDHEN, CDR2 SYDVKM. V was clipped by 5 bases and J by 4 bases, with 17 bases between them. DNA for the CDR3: TGTGCCAGCAGTACGGGACCAGACTTCTCAGAGACCCAGTACTTC. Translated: CASSTGPDFSETQYF.

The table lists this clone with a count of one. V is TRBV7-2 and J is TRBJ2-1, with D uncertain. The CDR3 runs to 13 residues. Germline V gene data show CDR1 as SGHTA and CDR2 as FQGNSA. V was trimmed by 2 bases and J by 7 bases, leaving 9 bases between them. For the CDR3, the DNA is TGTGCCAGCAGCTTATCAGGCTATAATGAGCAGTTCTTC. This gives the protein CASSLSGYNEQFF.

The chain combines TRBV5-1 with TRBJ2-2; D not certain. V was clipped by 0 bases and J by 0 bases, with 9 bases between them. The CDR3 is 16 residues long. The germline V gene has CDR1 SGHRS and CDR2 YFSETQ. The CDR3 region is CASSLVHLANTGELFF. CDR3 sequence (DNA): TGCGCCAGCAGCTTGGTTCACCTTGCGAACACCGGGGAGCTGTTTTTT.

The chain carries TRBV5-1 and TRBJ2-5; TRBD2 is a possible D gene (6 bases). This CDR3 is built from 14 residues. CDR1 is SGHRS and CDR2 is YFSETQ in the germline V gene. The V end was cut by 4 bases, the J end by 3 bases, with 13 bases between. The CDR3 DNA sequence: TGCGCCAGCAGCGTGACAGCGGGTGAAGAGACCCAGTACTTC. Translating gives CASSVTAGEETQYF.

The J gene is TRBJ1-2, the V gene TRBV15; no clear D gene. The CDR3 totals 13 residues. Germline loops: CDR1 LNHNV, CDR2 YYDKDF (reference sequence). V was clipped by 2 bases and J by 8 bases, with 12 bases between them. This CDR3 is CATSRNPREGYTF. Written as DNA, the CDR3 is TGTGCCACCAGCAGAAACCCCCGGGAAGGCTACACCTTC. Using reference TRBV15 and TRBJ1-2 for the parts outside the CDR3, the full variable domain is DAMVIQNPRYQVTQFGKPVTLSCSQTLNHNVMYWYQQKSSQAPKLLFHYYDKDFNNEADTPDNFQSRRPNTSFCFLDIRSPGLGDTAMYLCATSRNPREGYTFGSGTRLTVV.

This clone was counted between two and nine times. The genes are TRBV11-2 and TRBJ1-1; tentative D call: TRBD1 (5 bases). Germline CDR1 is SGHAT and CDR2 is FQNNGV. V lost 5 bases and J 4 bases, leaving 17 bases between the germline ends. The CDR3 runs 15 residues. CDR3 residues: CASSLMGGKGTEAFF. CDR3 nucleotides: TGTGCCAGCAGCCTCATGGGGGGTAAGGGCACTGAAGCTTTCTTT. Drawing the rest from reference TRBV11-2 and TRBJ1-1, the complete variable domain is EAGVAQSPRYKIIEKRQSVAFWCNPISGHATLYWYQQILGQGPKLLIQFQNNGVVDDSQLPKDRFSAERLKGVDSTLKIQPAKLEDSAVYLCASSLMGGKGTEAFFGQGTRLTVV.

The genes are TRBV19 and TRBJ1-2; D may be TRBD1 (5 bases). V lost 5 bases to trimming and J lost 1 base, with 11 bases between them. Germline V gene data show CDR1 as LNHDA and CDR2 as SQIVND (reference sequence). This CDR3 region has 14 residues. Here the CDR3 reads CASSVPGLNYGYTF. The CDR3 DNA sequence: TGTGCCAGTAGTGTGCCGGGACTTAACTATGGCTACACCTTC. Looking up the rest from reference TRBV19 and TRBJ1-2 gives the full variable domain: DGGITQSPKYLFRKEGQNVTLSCEQNLNHDAMYWYRQDPGQGLRLIYYSQIVNDFQKGDIAEGYSVSREKKESFPLTVTSAQKNPTAFYLCASSVPGLNYGYTFGSGTRLTVV.

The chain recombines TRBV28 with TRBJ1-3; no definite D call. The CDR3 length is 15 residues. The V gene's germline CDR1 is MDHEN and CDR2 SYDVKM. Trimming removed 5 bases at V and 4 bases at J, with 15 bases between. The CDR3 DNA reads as TGTGCCAGCAGTCTCCACCTGAGTGCGGGAAACACCATATATTTT. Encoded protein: CASSLHLSAGNTIYF.

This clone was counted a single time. The chain's CDR3 is CASSMGSGNEKLFF. CDR3 in DNA: TGTGCCAGCAGCATGGGCTCGGGAAATGAAAAACTGTTTTTT. V is TRBV5-4 and J is TRBJ1-4; unclear D gene. V was shortened by 4 bases and J by 5 bases, with 12 bases between the two germline ends. CDR1 is SGHNT, CDR2 YYREEE, per germline (reference sequence). This CDR3 comprises 14 residues.

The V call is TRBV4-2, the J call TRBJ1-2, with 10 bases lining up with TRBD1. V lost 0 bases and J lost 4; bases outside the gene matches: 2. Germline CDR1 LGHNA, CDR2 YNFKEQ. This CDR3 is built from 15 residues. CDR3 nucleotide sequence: TGTGCCAGCAGCCAAGAGGACAGGGGGGTCTATGGCTACACCTTC. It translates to CASSQEDRGVYGYTF.

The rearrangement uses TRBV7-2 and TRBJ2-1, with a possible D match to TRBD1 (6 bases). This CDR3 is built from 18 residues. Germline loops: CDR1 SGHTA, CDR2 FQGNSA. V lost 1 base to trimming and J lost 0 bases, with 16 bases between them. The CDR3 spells CASSLERSGANSYNEQFF. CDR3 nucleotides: TGTGCCAGCAGCTTAGAAAGGTCAGGGGCTAACTCCTACAATGAGCAGTTCTTC. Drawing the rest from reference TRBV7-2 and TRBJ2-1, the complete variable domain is GAGVSQSPSNKVTEKGKDVELRCDPISGHTALYWYRQSLGQGLEFLIYFQGNSAPDKSGLPSDRFSAERTGGSVSTLTIQRTQQEDSAVYLCASSLERSGANSYNEQFFGPGTRLTVL.

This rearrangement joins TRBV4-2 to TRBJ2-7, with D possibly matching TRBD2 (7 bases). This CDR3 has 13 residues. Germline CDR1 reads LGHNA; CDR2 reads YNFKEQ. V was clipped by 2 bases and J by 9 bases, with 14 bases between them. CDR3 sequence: CASSQTRGGGQYF. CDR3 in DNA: TGTGCCAGCAGCCAAACAAGGGGAGGGGGGCAGTACTTC.

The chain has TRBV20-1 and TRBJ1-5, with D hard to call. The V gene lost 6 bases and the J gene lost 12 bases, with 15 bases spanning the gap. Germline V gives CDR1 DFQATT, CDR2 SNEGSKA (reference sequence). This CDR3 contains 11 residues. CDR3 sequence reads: CSAVTGGFQHF. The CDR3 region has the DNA TGCAGTGCCGTTACCGGAGGATTCCAGCATTTT.

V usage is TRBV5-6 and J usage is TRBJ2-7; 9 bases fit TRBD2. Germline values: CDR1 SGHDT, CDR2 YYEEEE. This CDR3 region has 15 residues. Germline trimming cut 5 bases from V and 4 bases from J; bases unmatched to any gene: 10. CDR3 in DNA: TGTGCCAGCAGGACCCGGCGGGAGGGGGGTTACGAGCAGTACTTC. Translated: CASRTRREGGYEQYF.

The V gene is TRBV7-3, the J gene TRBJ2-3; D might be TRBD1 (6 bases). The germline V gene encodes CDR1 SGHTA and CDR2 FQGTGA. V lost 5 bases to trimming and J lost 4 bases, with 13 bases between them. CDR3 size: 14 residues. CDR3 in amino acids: CASSTQGGADTQYF. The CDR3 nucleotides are TGTGCCAGCAGCACACAGGGTGGGGCAGATACGCAGTATTTT.

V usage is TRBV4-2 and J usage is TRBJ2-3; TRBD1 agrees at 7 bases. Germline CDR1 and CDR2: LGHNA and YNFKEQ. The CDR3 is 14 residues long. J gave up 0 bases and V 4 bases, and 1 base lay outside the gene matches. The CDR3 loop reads CASSPDRSTDTQYF. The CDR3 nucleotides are TGTGCCAGCAGCCCGGACAGGAGCACAGATACGCAGTATTTT.

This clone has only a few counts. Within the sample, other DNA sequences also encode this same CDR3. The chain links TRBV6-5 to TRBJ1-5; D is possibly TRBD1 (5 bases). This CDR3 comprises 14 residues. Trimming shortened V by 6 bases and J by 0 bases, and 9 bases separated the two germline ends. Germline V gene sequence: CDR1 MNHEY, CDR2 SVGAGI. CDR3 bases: TGTGCCAGCAGATCCCAGGGTAGCAATCAGCCCCAGCATTTT. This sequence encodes CASRSQGSNQPQHF.

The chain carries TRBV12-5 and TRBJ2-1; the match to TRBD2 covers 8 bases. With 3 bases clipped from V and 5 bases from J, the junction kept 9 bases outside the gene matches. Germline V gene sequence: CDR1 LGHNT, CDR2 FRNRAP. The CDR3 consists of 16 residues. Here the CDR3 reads CASGFKAGGPNNEQFF. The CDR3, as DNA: TGTGCTAGTGGTTTTAAGGCGGGAGGTCCGAACAATGAGCAGTTCTTC.

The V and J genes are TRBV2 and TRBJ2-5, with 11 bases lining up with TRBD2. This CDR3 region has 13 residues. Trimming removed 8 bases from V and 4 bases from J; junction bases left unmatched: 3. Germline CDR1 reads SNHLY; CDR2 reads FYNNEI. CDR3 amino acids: CASASGRPETQYF. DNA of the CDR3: TGTGCCAGCGCTAGCGGGAGGCCAGAGACCCAGTACTTC.

The DNA of the CDR3 is TGTGCCAGCAGCCAAGAGTCACAGCTGAACACTGAAGCTTTCTTT. This gives the protein CASSQESQLNTEAFF. The chain couples TRBV4-2 to TRBJ1-1; D unresolved. V lost 0 bases to trimming and J lost 0 bases, with 8 bases between them. Germline assignment: CDR1 LGHNA and CDR2 YNFKEQ. This CDR3 has 15 amino acids.

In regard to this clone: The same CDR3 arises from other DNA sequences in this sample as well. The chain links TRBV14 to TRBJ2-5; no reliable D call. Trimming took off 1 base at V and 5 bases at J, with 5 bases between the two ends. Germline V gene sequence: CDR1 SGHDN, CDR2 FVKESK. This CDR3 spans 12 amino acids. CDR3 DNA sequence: TGTGCCAGCAGCCAAGTTCGGGAGACCCAGTACTTC. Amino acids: CASSQVRETQYF.

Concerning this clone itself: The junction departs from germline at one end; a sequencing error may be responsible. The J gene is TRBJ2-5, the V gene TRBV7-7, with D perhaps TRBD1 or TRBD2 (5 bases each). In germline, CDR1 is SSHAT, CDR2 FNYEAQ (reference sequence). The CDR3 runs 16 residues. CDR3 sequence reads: CASSPVGSGLGETQYF. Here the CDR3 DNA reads TGTGCTAGCAGCCCAGTGGGTTCGGGGCTCGGAGAGACCCAGTACTTC.

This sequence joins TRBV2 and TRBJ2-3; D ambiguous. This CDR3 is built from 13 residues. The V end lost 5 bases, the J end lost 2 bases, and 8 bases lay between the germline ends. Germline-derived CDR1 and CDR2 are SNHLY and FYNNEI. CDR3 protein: CASSSSATDTQYF. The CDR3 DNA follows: TGTGCCAGCAGTAGTAGTGCCACAGATACGCAGTATTTT. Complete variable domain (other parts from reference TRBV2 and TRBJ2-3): EPEVTQTPSHQVTQMGQEVILRCVPISNHLYFYWYRQILGQKVEFLVSFYNNEISEKSEIFDDQFSVERPDGSNFTLKIRSTKLEDSAMYFCASSSSATDTQYFGPGTRLTVL.

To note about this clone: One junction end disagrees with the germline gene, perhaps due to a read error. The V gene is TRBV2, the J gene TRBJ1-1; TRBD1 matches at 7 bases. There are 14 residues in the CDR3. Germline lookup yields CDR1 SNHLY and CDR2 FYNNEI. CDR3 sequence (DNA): TGTGCCAGCATTGAACAGGGGAAAAACACTGAAGCTTTCTTT. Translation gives CASIEQGKNTEAFF.

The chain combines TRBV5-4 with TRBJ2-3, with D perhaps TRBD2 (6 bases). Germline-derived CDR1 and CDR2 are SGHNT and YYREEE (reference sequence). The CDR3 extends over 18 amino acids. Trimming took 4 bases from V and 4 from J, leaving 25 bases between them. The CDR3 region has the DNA TGTGCCAGCAGCCAGATGGGGGGTGGCGGACTCACTCCAGATACGCAGTATTTT. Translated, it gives CASSQMGGGGLTPDTQYF.

This CDR3 reads CASSLLWSGADTGELFF. CDR3 bases: TGTGCCAGCAGCTTATTGTGGTCGGGGGCGGACACCGGGGAGCTGTTTTTT. V is TRBV7-9 and J is TRBJ2-2, with D possibly called TRBD1 or TRBD2 (6 bases each). The CDR3 runs to 17 residues. Germline V gene lookup returns CDR1 SEHNR and CDR2 FQNEAQ (reference sequence). V was clipped by 2 bases and J by 3 bases, with 16 bases between them.